The present T cell receptor beta chain was sequenced within a study of OX40 agonist ivuxolimab in advanced cancers. There are 15 residues in the CDR3. CDR1 SGHRS and CDR2 YFSETQ come from the germline V gene. V lost 2 bases, J lost 8 bases, and 10 bases stayed unmatched. Method: immunoSEQ multiplex PCR; TCRdb's copy keeps in-frame clones and lacks some. The sample lists about 53,000 clones, about four fifths occurring once. The V and J genes are TRBV5-1 and TRBJ1-5; 7 nucleotides match TRBD1. This TCR was recovered from an adult with an advanced solid tumor such as melanoma, head and neck, liver or kidney cancer. The specimen was CD4+ or CD8+ T cells sorted from blood, collected in a trial of the OX40 agonist ivuxolimab. The CDR3 loop reads CASSLTGDPLEPQHF. CDR3 sequence (DNA): TGCGCCAGCAGCTTAACAGGGGACCCCTTGGAGCCCCAGCATTTT.